This TCR beta chain was found in a study of response to subunit inactivated influenza vaccine. Each CDR3 protein is one row after TCRdb ran MiXCR on the RT-PCR reads. The data show 280,000 or so distinct CDR3 sequences, 21% seen once. The germline V gene has CDR1 MDHEN and CDR2 SYDVKM. V trimming: 3 bases; J trimming: 6 bases; junction bases outside the gene matches: 13. This CDR3 contains 17 residues. This chain links TRBV28 with TRBJ2-2, with TRBD2 matching 7 bases. The receptor comes from a man in his fifties or sixties who received an inactivated influenza vaccine. This specimen consisted of PBMCs from blood, obtained less than 22 months after vaccination. The CDR3 nucleotides read TGTGCCAGCAGTTTCAGAGCCCCTGGGACTACCCCCGGGGAGCTGTTTTTT. This translates into CASSFRAPGTTPGELFF.